Presented here are 27 T cell receptor beta chains from one specimen sequenced in a study of identical twins. TCRdb re-analysed the 5' RACE reads in MiXCR, keeping a single row per CDR3 protein. Of approximately 210,000 distinct CDR3 sequences in the sample, around a tenth were seen once. Sequenced: memory (CD45RO+) T cells sorted from blood. All receptors derive from a woman younger than 30 in good health.

The chain couples TRBV12-3 or TRBV12-4 to TRBJ1-2; D is possibly TRBD1 (6 bases). V was cut by 4 bases and J by 4 bases, with 13 bases left in between. This CDR3 comprises 14 residues. CDR3 bases: TGTGCCAGCAGTTCAGGGGTTGTGGGCTATGGCTACACCTTC. Amino acids: CASSSGVVGYGYTF.

This clonotype was counted ten times or more. The chain combines TRBV6-1 with TRBJ2-2; tentative D call: TRBD1 (5 bases). Germline V CDR1 and CDR2: MNHNS, SASEGT. The CDR3 sequence is 15 residues long. V lost 6 bases and J lost 1, with 12 bases in between. The DNA for the CDR3 is TGTGCCAGCAGCTCAGCCGACAGGAACACCGGGGAGCTGTTTTTT. Translation: CASSSADRNTGELFF.

This clonotype was counted ten times or more. This chain joins TRBV6-5 and TRBJ1-1; 7 nucleotides align to TRBD1. CDR1 is MNHEY and CDR2 is SVGAGI in the germline V gene. This CDR3 is built from 14 residues. The J segment lost 7 bases and the V segment lost 6 bases, leaving 11 bases of the junction unmatched. The chain's CDR3 is CASRPGGDVNEAFF. The CDR3 region has the DNA TGTGCCAGCAGACCAGGGGGGGATGTGAATGAAGCTTTCTTT.

In its sample, this clonotype was seen a few times. The chain carries TRBV12-3 or TRBV12-4 and TRBJ1-2, with D hard to call. The CDR3 consists of 14 residues. With 5 bases removed from V and 8 bases from J, the gap between germline ends came to 18 bases. DNA for the CDR3: TGTGCCAGCAGTCCCTACAGAGCCCTCGGGGGCTACACCTTC. Its protein is CASSPYRALGGYTF.

This clonotype was seen only a few times. The V call is TRBV27, the J call TRBJ2-2, with no clear D. The CDR3 extends over 15 amino acids. Germline V gives CDR1 MNHEY, CDR2 SMNVEV (reference sequence). V was pared by 7 bases and J by 1 base, with 13 bases between. This CDR3 is CASKEMGLNTGELFF. The CDR3 DNA reads as TGTGCCAGCAAGGAAATGGGTCTGAACACCGGGGAGCTGTTTTTT.

This clonotype was counted many times. The chain employs TRBV5-1 and TRBJ1-4; TRBD1 might be the D (5 bases). V was shortened by 4 bases and J by 8 bases, with 18 bases between the two germline ends. CDR1 SGHRS and CDR2 YFSETQ come from the germline V gene. The CDR3 length is 15 residues. CDR3 amino acids: CASSRDSSGLEKLFF. The CDR3 bases are TGCGCCAGCAGCCGGGACTCCTCGGGATTGGAAAAACTGTTTTTT.

This chain links TRBV6-1 with TRBJ2-2, with a possible D match to TRBD2 (5 bases). V gave up 2 bases and J gave up 6 bases, with 10 bases separating them. This CDR3 region has 14 residues. Germline CDR1 MNHNS, CDR2 SASEGT. In nucleotides, the CDR3 is TGTGCCAGCAGTGAACTTATGGACTCCGGGGAGCTGTTTTTT. It specifies CASSELMDSGELFF.

This rearrangement joins TRBV10-2 to TRBJ2-7; 9 positions match TRBD1. Trimming cost V 7 bases and J 5 bases; bases outside gene matches: 15. Per germline, CDR1 WSHSY and CDR2 SAAADI. The CDR3 spans 16 residues. DNA for the CDR3: TGCGCCAGCACCCCTATCCCCCGGACAGGGGAGCACGAGCAGTACTTC. Its translation is CASTPIPRTGEHEQYF.

This clonotype was seen more than once but under ten times. V gene TRBV20-1 combines with J gene TRBJ2-2; unclear D gene. Between the trimmed V and J ends, which lost 0 bases and 7 bases, there was a span of 9 bases. Germline CDR1 reads DFQATT; CDR2 reads SNEGSKA (reference sequence). The CDR3 length is 13 residues. CDR3 sequence (DNA): TGCAGTGCTAGAGATGATCCTCTCGGGGAGCTGTTTTTT. Translation: CSARDDPLGELFF.

This rearrangement joins TRBV20-1 to TRBJ1-1; D might be TRBD1 (5 bases). The CDR3 length is 13 residues. V was pared by 0 bases and J by 3 bases, with 8 bases between. Germline-derived CDR1 and CDR2 are DFQATT and SNEGSKA (reference sequence). CDR3 bases: TGCAGTGCTAGAGAGGGGCTTTACACTGAAGCTTTCTTT. This codes for CSAREGLYTEAFF.

With respect to this clonotype: A read error may explain this, as a much larger clone is one base away. The rearrangement joins TRBV6-5 to TRBJ2-7; no reliable D call. Germline-derived CDR1 and CDR2 are MNHEY and SVGAGI. The length of the CDR3 is 13 residues. The CDR3 DNA follows: TGTGCCAGCAGTTTTGCAGTGAGCTACGAGCTGTACTTC. It yields the protein CASSFAVSYELYF.

V and J are TRBV9 and TRBJ2-2; 8 bases agree with TRBD2. CDR3 length: 16 amino acids. The J segment lost 5 bases and the V segment lost 0 bases, leaving 6 bases of the junction unmatched. Germline CDR1 is SGDLS and CDR2 is YYNGEE. CDR3 DNA sequence: TGTGCCAGCAGCGTAGTTTCAGCGGGGGCTACCGGGGAGCTGTTTTTT. As protein: CASSVVSAGATGELFF. Full variable domain (rest looked up from reference TRBV9 and TRBJ2-2): DSGVTQTPKHLITATGQRVTLRCSPRSGDLSVYWYQQSLDQGLQFLIQYYNGEERAKGNILERFSAQQFPDLHSELNLSSLELGDSALYFCASSVVSAGATGELFFGEGSRLTVL.

This clonotype was counted between two and nine times. The chain joins TRBV12-3 or TRBV12-4 to TRBJ1-6; D is uncertain. The CDR3 has 13 amino acids. The V end lost 4 bases, the J end lost 10 bases, and 11 bases lay between the germline ends. The CDR3 DNA sequence: TGTGCCAGCAGTTCGGCCGGGCAATCACCCCTCCACTTT. This codes for CASSSAGQSPLHF.

This clonotype was observed a handful of times. The chain has TRBV5-1 and TRBJ2-3; TRBD1 aligns across 9 bases. V trimming: 3 bases; J trimming: 3 bases; junction bases outside the gene matches: 8. CDR3 length: 16 amino acids. Germline V gene sequence: CDR1 SGHRS, CDR2 YFSETQ. The CDR3 here is CASSSLRDRVTDTQYF. In DNA, the CDR3 is TGCGCCAGCAGCTCACTTCGGGACAGGGTAACAGATACGCAGTATTTT.

Points on this clonotype: One end of the junction does not line up with germline, which may come from a read error. CDR3 protein: CASSLVGGASQETQYF. In nucleotides, the CDR3 is TGTGCTAGCAGCTTAGTGGGGGGCGCCTCTCAAGAGACCCAGTACTTC. V usage is TRBV7-7 and J usage is TRBJ2-5; D possibly matches TRBD1 or TRBD2 (6 bases each). The CDR3 runs to 16 residues. Looked up from germline, CDR1 is SSHAT and CDR2 is FNYEAQ (reference sequence).

The table lists this clonotype with a few counts. The chain joins TRBV7-2 to TRBJ2-5, with TRBD1 matching 8 bases. The germline V gene has CDR1 SGHTA and CDR2 FQGNSA. The CDR3 has 14 residues. J was trimmed by 7 bases and V by 5 bases; bases with no gene match: 9. CDR3 amino acids: CASSRRQGYATQYF. In nucleotides, the CDR3 is TGTGCCAGCAGCCGGCGACAGGGGTACGCGACCCAGTACTTC.

The V call is TRBV3-1, the J call TRBJ2-7; 8 nucleotides match TRBD2. Germline CDR1 is LGHDT and CDR2 is YNNKEL (reference sequence). V trimming: 1 base; J trimming: 3 bases; junction bases outside the gene matches: 2. The CDR3 is made up of 14 amino acids. CDR3 protein: CASSQVRGDYEQYF. In DNA form, the CDR3 reads TGTGCCAGCAGCCAAGTGCGGGGGGACTACGAGCAGTACTTC.

The chain combines TRBV6-5 with TRBJ2-1; the match to TRBD2 covers 11 bases. This CDR3 is built from 19 residues. V lost 2 bases and J lost 0; bases outside the gene matches: 9. CDR1 and CDR2 from the germline V gene are MNHEY and SVGAGI. Written as DNA, the CDR3 is TGTGCCAGCAGTTACACAGGACTAGCGGGTCCGAGCTCCTACAATGAGCAGTTCTTC. This gives the protein CASSYTGLAGPSSYNEQFF.

This clonotype was observed a handful of times. The chain links TRBV6-5 to TRBJ1-6, with D hard to call. Trimming shortened V by 0 bases and J by 9 bases, and 12 bases separated the two germline ends. Germline V CDR1 and CDR2: MNHEY, SVGAGI. CDR3 length equals 15 residues. The CDR3 DNA sequence: TGTGCCAGCAGTTACTCGACCGGCACCATTTCACCCCTCCACTTT. It codes for CASSYSTGTISPLHF.

This clonotype was found a few times. This chain's CDR3 is CASSPGLAGANEQFF. The DNA for the CDR3 is TGTGCCAGCAGCCCCGGACTAGCGGGGGCCAATGAGCAGTTCTTC. The V call is TRBV7-8, the J call TRBJ2-1; 13 nucleotides match TRBD2. V lost 5 bases to trimming and J lost 6 bases; unmatched junction nucleotides: 4. The CDR3 has 15 residues. The germline CDR1 and CDR2 sequences are SGHVS and FQNEAQ.

A few counts support this clonotype. The chain recombines TRBV19 with TRBJ2-2, with D possibly being TRBD1 (6 bases). Germline lookup yields CDR1 LNHDA and CDR2 SQIVND (reference sequence). V was pared by 6 bases and J by 2 bases, with 19 bases between. The CDR3 totals 17 residues. This chain's CDR3 is CASSHRRGSVNTGELFF. The CDR3 DNA is TGTGCCAGTAGCCATCGAAGGGGGTCAGTAAACACCGGGGAGCTGTTTTTT. The whole variable domain, filled in from reference TRBV19 and TRBJ2-2, reads DGGITQSPKYLFRKEGQNVTLSCEQNLNHDAMYWYRQDPGQGLRLIYYSQIVNDFQKGDIAEGYSVSREKKESFPLTVTSAQKNPTAFYLCASSHRRGSVNTGELFFGEGSRLTVL.

This clonotype has a handful of counts. The rearrangement links TRBV12-3 or TRBV12-4 to TRBJ2-7; D is possibly TRBD2 (6 bases). The CDR3 contains 14 residues. V was shortened by 0 bases and J by 7 bases, with 13 bases between the two germline ends. The CDR3 sequence: CASSLARYGGEQYF. The CDR3 nucleotides are TGTGCCAGCAGTTTAGCCCGATATGGGGGGGAGCAGTACTTC.

This clonotype was seen repeatedly, ten times or more. The J gene is TRBJ1-1, the V gene TRBV2, with D uncertain. Germline CDR1 SNHLY, CDR2 FYNNEI. Trimming removed 2 bases from V and 2 bases from J, with 6 bases in between. CDR3 length equals 13 residues. CDR3 sequence (DNA): TGTGCCAGCAGTGAAAACAGAAACACTGAAGCTTTCTTT. The encoded protein is CASSENRNTEAFF.

This clonotype was counted a few times. The chain carries TRBV13 and TRBJ2-7; TRBD2 matches at 7 bases. Germline CDR1 PRHDT, CDR2 FYEKMQ (reference sequence). CDR3 length: 16 residues. Germline trimming cut 0 bases from V and 0 bases from J; bases unmatched to any gene: 5. The CDR3 is CASSLGWRGSSYEQYF. DNA of the CDR3: TGTGCCAGCAGCTTAGGCTGGCGGGGGAGCTCCTACGAGCAGTACTTC.

This clonotype was observed a handful of times. This chain uses TRBV20-1 with TRBJ2-1, with 8 bases matching TRBD2. CDR1 and CDR2 (germline): DFQATT, SNEGSKA (reference sequence). The ends lost 4 bases at V and 9 bases at J; junction bases unmatched: 8. This CDR3 is built from 13 residues. The CDR3 DNA follows: TGCAGTGCTACGGAGACTAGCGTTGCTGAGCAGTTCTTC. Encoded protein: CSATETSVAEQFF.

The CDR3 sequence is CASTGTAQETQYF. CDR3 bases: TGTGCCAGCACCGGGACTGCCCAAGAGACCCAGTACTTC. The V gene is TRBV6-2 or TRBV6-3, the J gene TRBJ2-5; TRBD2 is a possible D gene (6 bases). Trimming pared 7 bases from V and 1 base from J, leaving 10 bases between. The CDR3 totals 13 residues. CDR1 and CDR2 from the germline V gene are MNHEY and SVGEGT.

Many counts were recorded for this clonotype. The chain has TRBV10-3 and TRBJ2-1; TRBD2 matches 7 bases. The V segment lost 7 bases and the J segment 2 bases; nucleotides outside the gene matches: 14. CDR3 length equals 17 residues. Germline CDR1 reads ENHRY; CDR2 reads SYGVKD. The CDR3, as DNA: TGTGCCATCACCACCGGTGGGGGGGGAAAGGCCTACAATGAGCAGTTCTTC. This gives the protein CAITTGGGGKAYNEQFF.